Given below is one T cell receptor (beta chain) in context. Its target is not known. Alongside a J-beta primer mix, a sample-barcoded 5' primer served in a second PCR lasting roughly 6 to 12 cycles. Each of the samples gave a minimum of 2.5 million paired-end reads that contained CDR3. TCRdb analysed the 5' RACE reads with MiXCR anew, one entry per CDR3 protein. The data show over 500,000 distinct CDR3 sequences, with about 51% seen just once and roughly 12% held by the top ten. Healthy Russian Caucasian donors spanned ages roughly 6 to 90 years. Germline CDR1 is SQVTM and CDR2 is ANQGSEA. The junction had 10 bases not matched to a gene; V was cut back by 4 bases and J by 2 bases. The CDR3 has 15 amino acids. The sample is drawn from a study of blood T cells in healthy people across ages. Study findings and constraints: Estimates based on one million T cells were treated as lower bounds.

The source is an elderly woman in good health. The chain couples TRBV29-1 to TRBJ2-7, with 8 bases lining up with TRBD2. The sequenced sample consisted of blood. The CDR3 protein is CSVASGLVFPYEQYF. As DNA, the CDR3 is TGCAGCGTTGCATCGGGACTAGTGTTTCCCTACGAGCAGTACTTC.